The entry below gives a single T cell receptor beta chain sequence along with its context. This entry comes from a study of Ad26.COV2.S vaccination and SARS-CoV-2 variants. Background on the study: The donor was enrolled in the Ad26.COV2.S arm of the COV1001 trial.

As to treatment: 19 received Ad26.COV2.S at low or high dose, single or two shots; 5 received placebo; per-sample allocation not given. Following the first vaccine or placebo injection, samples were taken on day 63. This CDR3 has 17 amino acids. V gave up 2 bases and J gave up 4 bases; unmatched junction bases: 7. Per the germline V gene, CDR1 is SEHNR and CDR2 is FQNEAQ (reference sequence). This table comes from immunoSEQ multiplex PCR, and its TCRdb copy is limited to in-frame clones, with some not included. The sample lists about 500,000 clones, about nine tenths occurring once. The sequences come from peripheral blood, collected in a trial of Ad26.COV2.S vaccine versus placebo. This chain connects TRBV7-9 to TRBJ2-6, with 8 bases that match TRBD1. The TCR originated in a person between 18 and 60 years old who received the Ad26.COV2.S COVID-19 vaccine or a placebo. CDR3 amino acids: CASSLFQGALGANVLTF. The CDR3 nucleotides read TGTGCCAGCAGCTTATTTCAGGGGGCGCTGGGGGCCAACGTCCTGACTTTC.